One sample yielded the 11 T cell receptor beta chains listed below, sequenced in a study of blood T cells in healthy people across ages (dated by TCRdb to 2015 to 2017). Libraries were constructed by 5' RACE. Sequencing relied on an Illumina HiSeq 2500. A second PCR of roughly 7 to 11 cycles was performed with a sample-barcoded 5' primer and a J-beta primer mix. Clones were called with MiXCR by TCRdb after fastp trimmed the public reads at Q25, and only in-frame beta chains were retained. CDR3 protein sequences are deduplicated, and each keeps its most common genes and DNA. In this sample the table shows 780,000 or so distinct CDR3 sequences, roughly 53% of which occur a single time. The ten largest clones add up to roughly two fifths of the sample. The sample taken for sequencing was blood. Receptors originate from a man older than 75 in good health.

This clonotype occurred once. The chain links TRBV5-1 to TRBJ2-1; D may be TRBD1 or TRBD2 (5 bases each). The assigned J gene may be wrong: the sequence end matches TRBJ2-7 better. Germline CDR1 is SGHRS and CDR2 is YFSETQ. The CDR3 runs 15 residues. In DNA, the CDR3 is TGCGCCAGCAGCTTGGAACTAGACAGCTACAATGAGCAGTACTTC. Its translation is CASSLELDSYNEQYF.

The count of this clonotype is one. The chain uses TRBV7-9 and TRBJ2-1; no clear D. The CDR3 contains 16 residues. Germline-derived CDR1 and CDR2 are SEHNR and FQNEAQ (reference sequence). V was pared by 0 bases and J by 8 bases, with 17 bases between. The DNA for the CDR3 is TGTGCCAGCAGCTTAGCCCCCGGATTAGGCACCCATGAGCAGTTCTTC. Protein sequence: CASSLAPGLGTHEQFF.

This clonotype was seen a few times. The chain is built from TRBV27 and TRBJ1-2; tentatively, D is TRBD1 (5 bases). Germline V gives CDR1 MNHEY, CDR2 SMNVEV (reference sequence). This CDR3 comprises 13 residues. V dropped 5 bases and J dropped 8 bases, with 15 bases sitting between them. CDR3 sequence: CASSPNRIGGYTF. The CDR3 nucleotides are TGTGCCAGCAGTCCCAACAGGATCGGAGGCTACACCTTC.

This clonotype turned up a few times. The V and J genes are TRBV11-2 and TRBJ2-5; D perhaps matches TRBD2 (6 bases). V was clipped by 0 bases and J by 4 bases, with 12 bases between them. From germline, CDR1 is SGHAT and CDR2 FQNNGV. This CDR3 region has 15 residues. The DNA of the CDR3 is TGTGCCAGCAGCTTAGACCGAGGAGCGGGAGAGACCCAGTACTTC. It encodes CASSLDRGAGETQYF.

V and J are TRBV11-2 and TRBJ2-7; D is perhaps TRBD2 (6 bases). The ends were cut back, 8 bases at V and 7 bases at J, with 33 bases in the middle. CDR1 and CDR2 (germline): SGHAT, FQNNGV. The CDR3 runs to 18 residues. The CDR3 DNA sequence: TGTGCCAGCGGCTCCGTTGGCCTTGGGACTGTGTCCTACAATGAGCAGTACTTC. Its translation is CASGSVGLGTVSYNEQYF.

The chain employs TRBV20-1 and TRBJ2-1; 12 positions agree with TRBD2. The V gene's germline CDR1 is DFQATT and CDR2 SNEGSKA (reference sequence). This CDR3 has 15 amino acids. Trimming cost V 2 bases and J 8 bases; bases outside gene matches: 7. The CDR3 is CSARSTSGSSDEQFF. The DNA for the CDR3 is TGCAGTGCTAGATCGACTAGCGGGAGTAGTGATGAGCAGTTCTTC.

Only a few counts were recorded for this clonotype. The genes are TRBV29-1 and TRBJ2-3, with TRBD2 identical over 10 bases. The V segment lost 4 bases and the J segment 5 bases; nucleotides outside the gene matches: 9. Germline loops: CDR1 SQVTM, CDR2 ANQGSEA. The CDR3 is made up of 15 amino acids. The CDR3 here is CSVVASGSGRDTQYF. DNA of the CDR3: TGCAGCGTTGTAGCTAGCGGGAGCGGGAGAGATACGCAGTATTTT.

The chain links TRBV12-3 or TRBV12-4 to TRBJ2-1, with a possible D match to TRBD1 (6 bases). The J call may be mistaken, given a closer DNA end match to TRBJ2-7. The CDR3 is made up of 14 amino acids. This chain's CDR3 is CASTAQGTVDEQYF. CDR3 bases: TGTGCCAGCACCGCCCAGGGGACGGTAGACGAGCAGTACTTC.

The genes are TRBV7-8 and TRBJ1-4; D might be TRBD1 (6 bases). Per the germline V gene, CDR1 is SGHVS and CDR2 is FQNEAQ. The CDR3 runs 16 residues. Trimming took off 1 base at V and 3 bases at J, with 12 bases between the two ends. The CDR3 DNA is TGTGCCAGCAGCTTAGAGGGGGGGGCGGCTAATGAAAAACTGTTTTTT. Amino acid sequence: CASSLEGGAANEKLFF.

J is TRBJ2-5 and V is TRBV20-1; D gene ambiguous. TRBJ2-1 matches the DNA end more closely, so the J call is doubtful. This CDR3 contains 12 residues. Per germline, CDR1 DFQATT and CDR2 SNEGSKA (reference sequence). The CDR3 loop is CSANQYQETQFF. The CDR3 region has the DNA TGCAGTGCTAACCAGTACCAAGAGACCCAGTTCTTC.

This clonotype has more than one count but fewer than ten. The J gene is TRBJ2-1, the V gene TRBV12-3 or TRBV12-4; 9 bases agree with TRBD1. The CDR3 contains 16 residues. J lost 5 bases, V lost 7 bases, and 12 bases had no gene match. In nucleotides, the CDR3 is TGTGCCAGCACCGCCCGTCCGGGACAGGGACACAATGAGCAGTTCTTC. It encodes CASTARPGQGHNEQFF.